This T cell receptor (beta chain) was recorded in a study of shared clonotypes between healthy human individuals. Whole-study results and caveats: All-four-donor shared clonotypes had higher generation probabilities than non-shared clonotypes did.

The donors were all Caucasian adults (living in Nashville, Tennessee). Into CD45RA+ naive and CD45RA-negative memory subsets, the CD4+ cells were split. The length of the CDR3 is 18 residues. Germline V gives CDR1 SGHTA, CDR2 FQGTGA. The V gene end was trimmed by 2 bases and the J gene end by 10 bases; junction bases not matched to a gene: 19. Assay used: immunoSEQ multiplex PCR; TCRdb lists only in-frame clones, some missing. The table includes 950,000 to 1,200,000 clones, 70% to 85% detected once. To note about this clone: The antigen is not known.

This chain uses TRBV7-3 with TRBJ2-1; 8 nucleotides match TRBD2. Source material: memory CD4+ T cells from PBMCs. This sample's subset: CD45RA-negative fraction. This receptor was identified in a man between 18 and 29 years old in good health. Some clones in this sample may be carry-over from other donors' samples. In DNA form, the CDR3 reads TGTGCCAGCAGCTTATATGTCGGTGGGAGCGGGAGTCTTAACGAGCAGTTCTTC. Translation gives CASSLYVGGSGSLNEQFF. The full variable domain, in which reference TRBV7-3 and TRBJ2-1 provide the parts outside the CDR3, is GAGVSQTPSNKVTEKGKYVELRCDPISGHTALYWYRQSLGQGPEFLIYFQGTGAADDSGLPNDRFFAVRPEGSVSTLKIQRTERGDSAVYLCASSLYVGGSGSLNEQFFGPGTRLTVL.